Presented here are 22 T cell receptor beta chains from one specimen sequenced in a study of technical replicates of blood from a few donors (dated by TCRdb to 2015 to 2018). The method was the immunoSEQ multiplex PCR assay. TCRdb took over this immuneACCESS table, retaining in-frame rearrangements with V and J assigned. Such tables are incomplete; in checked studies, under half of the missing clones stem from an unresolved V gene, and the remainder is unexplained. The sample has 90,000 to 100,000 clones on record, approximately 96% of them singletons. Clones ranked in the top ten supply 0.2% to 0.25% of the sample. Specimen: T cells isolated from PBMCs. Receptors originate from a human donor in good health.

The chain joins TRBV27 to TRBJ2-4; D is undetermined. This CDR3 has 13 residues. Germline CDR1 is MNHEY and CDR2 is SMNVEV (reference sequence). V was trimmed by 5 bases and J by 0 bases, leaving 5 bases between them. The DNA of the CDR3 is TGTGCCAGCAGTCTCCTAGCCAAAAACATTCAGTACTTC. Protein sequence: CASSLLAKNIQYF.

V and J are TRBV11-2 and TRBJ1-2; maybe TRBD1 (5 bases). V was shortened by 1 base and J by 3 bases, with 6 bases between the two germline ends. This CDR3 has 13 residues. Per the germline V gene, CDR1 is SGHAT and CDR2 is FQNNGV. Here the CDR3 DNA reads TGTGCCAGCAGCTTAGTAGGGGACTATGGCTACACCTTC. Amino acid sequence: CASSLVGDYGYTF.

The chain joins TRBV30 to TRBJ1-6; TRBD1 matches 7 bases. The CDR3 runs 16 residues. With 3 bases clipped from V and 5 bases from J, the junction kept 10 bases outside the gene matches. Germline-derived CDR1 and CDR2 are GTSNPN and SVGIG (reference sequence). This CDR3 is CAWRDIDRADNSPLHF. Here the CDR3 DNA reads TGTGCCTGGAGGGATATTGACAGGGCAGATAATTCACCCCTCCACTTT.

This clone has a single count. The chain couples TRBV4-1 to TRBJ1-2; 9 bases map to TRBD1. V shed 1 base and J 8 bases; nucleotides not matched to a gene: 14. Germline V gives CDR1 MGHRA, CDR2 YSYEKL. The CDR3 is 17 amino acids. The CDR3 DNA reads TGCGCCAGCAGCCAAGGGGGACAGGGATCGTCCTTGTTAGGCTACACCTTC. It encodes CASSQGGQGSSLLGYTF.

The chain recombines TRBV5-1 with TRBJ2-7; possible D gene TRBD2, 5 bases. This CDR3 region has 14 residues. Germline values: CDR1 SGHRS, CDR2 YFSETQ. V was clipped by 1 base and J by 6 bases, with 14 bases between them. CDR3 nucleotide sequence: TGCGCCAGCAGCTTGTTGCGGTCAGAGGGCGAGCAGTACTTC. The encoded protein is CASSLLRSEGEQYF.

In its sample, this clone was seen once. The rearrangement uses TRBV6-6 and TRBJ2-1; TRBD2 matches at 11 bases. Per germline, CDR1 MNHNY and CDR2 SVGAGI (reference sequence). V trimming: 4 bases; J trimming: 7 bases; junction bases outside the gene matches: 6. This CDR3 spans 15 amino acids. CDR3 sequence: CASSLAGGPINEQFF. DNA of the CDR3: TGTGCCAGCAGTTTAGCGGGAGGGCCTATTAATGAGCAGTTCTTC.

The chain combines TRBV7-2 with TRBJ2-7, with a tentative D call TRBD1 (6 bases). V was clipped by 5 bases and J by 3 bases, with 17 bases between them. The CDR3 consists of 15 residues. Germline V gene lookup returns CDR1 SGHTA and CDR2 FQGNSA. CDR3 loop: CASSKNRVLVYEQYF. For the CDR3, the DNA is TGTGCCAGCAGCAAGAACAGGGTTTTGGTCTACGAGCAGTACTTC.

The chain employs TRBV6-1 and TRBJ1-5; weak D call: TRBD1 (5 bases). V was shortened by 1 base and J by 7 bases, with 14 bases between the two germline ends. The V gene's germline CDR1 is MNHNS and CDR2 SASEGT. CDR3 size: 15 residues. The CDR3 here is CASSEGGGVVQPQHF. The CDR3 DNA reads as TGTGCCAGCAGTGAAGGGGGGGGAGTAGTGCAGCCCCAGCATTTT.

CDR3 protein: CASSLTGTGFSHEQFF. DNA for the CDR3: TGCGCCAGCAGCCTCACCGGGACAGGGTTTAGTCATGAGCAGTTCTTC. The genes are TRBV4-1 and TRBJ2-1; 9 nucleotides align to TRBD1. The CDR3 extends over 16 amino acids. V dropped 4 bases and J dropped 8; count of bases not matched to a gene: 12. The germline V gene encodes CDR1 MGHRA and CDR2 YSYEKL.

This chain joins TRBV9 and TRBJ2-7; perhaps TRBD1 as D (5 bases). V lost 0 bases to trimming and J lost 4 bases, with 14 bases between them. Germline assignment: CDR1 SGDLS and CDR2 YYNGEE. The CDR3 length is 15 residues. CDR3 sequence: CASSVGGRVIYEQYF. In DNA form, the CDR3 reads TGTGCCAGCAGCGTAGGAGGCAGGGTTATATACGAGCAGTACTTC.

V is TRBV7-2 and J is TRBJ2-1; perhaps TRBD1 as D (6 bases). Germline-derived CDR1 and CDR2 are SGHTA and FQGNSA. This CDR3 comprises 12 residues. The germline V and J ends were trimmed by 2 bases and 7 bases, with 6 bases remaining between them. The CDR3 nucleotides read TGTGCCAGCAGCTTAACAGGGAATGAGCAGTTCTTC. This sequence encodes CASSLTGNEQFF.

The chain employs TRBV5-4 and TRBJ1-5; 8 nucleotides match TRBD1. Losses at the gene ends were 2 bases for V and 7 bases for J; bases not matched to a gene: 11. CDR3 size: 16 residues. CDR1 is SGHNT and CDR2 is YYREEE in the germline V gene (reference sequence). The CDR3 DNA reads as TGTGCCAGCAGCTTTTCGACCGGGACAGGAGGCCAGCCCCAGCATTTT. It yields the protein CASSFSTGTGGQPQHF. Full variable domain (rest looked up from reference TRBV5-4 and TRBJ1-5): ETGVTQSPTHLIKTRGQQVTLRCSSQSGHNTVSWYQQALGQGPQFIFQYYREEENGRGNFPPRFSGLQFPNYSSELNVNALELDDSALYLCASSFSTGTGGQPQHFGDGTRLSIL.

The chain combines TRBV27 with TRBJ2-7; D is possibly TRBD2 (5 bases). Trimming removed 4 bases at V and 0 bases at J, with 10 bases between. CDR3 length equals 14 residues. Looked up from germline, CDR1 is MNHEY and CDR2 is SMNVEV (reference sequence). The CDR3 DNA reads TGTGCCAGCAGTTATGAGGGTTTCTCCTACGAGCAGTACTTC. Translating gives CASSYEGFSYEQYF.

The J gene is TRBJ2-5, the V gene TRBV6-5, with D perhaps TRBD1 (6 bases). The CDR3 runs 13 residues. Germline lookup yields CDR1 MNHEY and CDR2 SVGAGI. The germline V and J ends were trimmed by 5 bases and 4 bases, with 11 bases remaining between them. This CDR3 reads CASSGGPGETQYF. CDR3 nucleotide sequence: TGTGCCAGCAGTGGGGGCCCGGGAGAGACCCAGTACTTC.

This chain links TRBV7-9 with TRBJ2-6; 9 bases are shared with TRBD1. CDR3 length: 18 amino acids. Germline trimming cut 2 bases from V and 7 bases from J; bases unmatched to any gene: 12. Germline V gene data show CDR1 as SEHNR and CDR2 as FQNEAQ (reference sequence). CDR3: CASSLPGQGNIGANVLTF. In nucleotides, the CDR3 is TGTGCCAGCAGCTTACCGGGACAGGGAAATATAGGCGCCAACGTCCTGACTTTC.

The chain recombines TRBV10-2 with TRBJ2-7; TRBD1 is a possible D gene (5 bases). The germline V gene encodes CDR1 WSHSY and CDR2 SAAADI. V dropped 10 bases and J dropped 1 base, with 17 bases sitting between them. The CDR3 spans 14 residues. The CDR3 DNA sequence: TGCGCCACCGAAGCTGTCGGACAATCCTACGAGCAGTACTTC. Its protein product is CATEAVGQSYEQYF.

The chain uses TRBV4-1 and TRBJ2-2, with TRBD2 matching over 14 bases. The CDR3 is 16 amino acids. Germline trimming cut 1 base from V and 8 bases from J; bases unmatched to any gene: 3. Germline values: CDR1 MGHRA, CDR2 YSYEKL. The DNA for the CDR3 is TGCGCCAGCAGCCAAGCGGGACTAGCGGGAGCTGGGGAGCTGTTTTTT. It specifies CASSQAGLAGAGELFF.

V usage is TRBV6-1 and J usage is TRBJ2-3; TRBD2 aligns across 14 bases. J gave up 11 bases and V 6 bases, and 7 bases lay outside the gene matches. Germline V gives CDR1 MNHNS, CDR2 SASEGT. The CDR3 is 14 residues long. For the CDR3, the DNA is TGTGCCAGCAGGGCAGGACTAGCGGGGGGCAAGCAGTATTTT. Its protein is CASRAGLAGGKQYF.

This rearrangement joins TRBV4-1 to TRBJ2-7; 7 bases agree with TRBD2. Germline V gives CDR1 MGHRA, CDR2 YSYEKL. The J segment lost 2 bases and the V segment lost 1 base, leaving 17 bases of the junction unmatched. The CDR3 consists of 19 residues. The CDR3 DNA is TGCGCCAGCAGCCAAGGGATTCTTAGGGCGGGAGTGGGCCCCTACGAGCAGTACTTC. Protein sequence: CASSQGILRAGVGPYEQYF.

The V call is TRBV29-1, the J call TRBJ1-3, with 10 bases aligning to TRBD1. V shed 5 bases, J shed 1 base, and the junction held 8 bases outside the gene matches. The CDR3 length is 16 residues. Germline V gene sequence: CDR1 SQVTM, CDR2 ANQGSEA. The CDR3 here is CSVLGQGKRSGNTIYF. DNA for the CDR3: TGCAGCGTTTTGGGACAGGGGAAGCGGTCTGGAAACACCATATATTTT.

The chain employs TRBV6-5 and TRBJ2-7, with 7 bases lining up with TRBD1. V shed 6 bases and J 4 bases; nucleotides not matched to a gene: 12. Germline-derived CDR1 and CDR2 are MNHEY and SVGAGI. This CDR3 has 15 residues. The CDR3, as DNA: TGTGCCAGCAGGGCCGGGACAGACGAACAATACGAGCAGTACTTC. Residues: CASRAGTDEQYEQYF.

V gene TRBV10-1 combines with J gene TRBJ1-5; no firm D call. Per the germline V gene, CDR1 is WNHNN and CDR2 is SYGVQD (reference sequence). V lost 2 bases and J lost 4, with 6 bases in between. The CDR3 is made up of 13 amino acids. CDR3 nucleotides: TGCGCCAGCAGTGAGGCAGGTAATCAGCCCCAGCATTTT. This encodes CASSEAGNQPQHF.